Sequencing of this T cell receptor beta chain was carried out in a study of blood T cell repertoires in COVID-19. At the level of the study: Samples taken during acute and convalescent COVID-19 were collected in the United States, Italy and Spain.

Per the original data handling: Amplification of reference gene primers was used by the study to estimate nucleated cell counts. Profiled with immunoSEQ multiplex PCR; TCRdb holds only in-frame clones, not every one. From that table come the V and J calls and clone size; the DNA was used to work out D and trimming. The repertoire holds about 100,000 clones, with around 87% as singletons. The V gene's germline CDR1 is SNHLY and CDR2 FYNNEI. The CDR3 runs 15 residues. J gave up 6 bases and V 7 bases, and 14 bases lay outside the gene matches. The receptor comes from a woman aged 25 to 39 with acute or convalescent COVID-19. The sequenced sample consisted of peripheral blood. The chain combines TRBV2 with TRBJ2-7, with 8 nucleotides matching TRBD2. CDR3 sequence reads: CASIRRGLVLSEQYF. In nucleotides, the CDR3 is TGTGCCAGCATCAGAAGGGGACTAGTACTCTCCGAGCAGTACTTC.